These T cell receptor beta chains were read from a single sample in a study of T cells in tuberculosis. Profiled with immunoSEQ multiplex PCR; TCRdb holds only in-frame clones, not every one. The table lists roughly 61,000 clones, nearly 90% of them singletons. Sequencing input: CD1b-GMM tetramer-negative cells sorted from PBMCs. All receptors come from an adult woman with latent tuberculosis. CDR3s include the opening cysteine and the closing phenylalanine or tryptophan. Fields, in order: clone size, J gene, V gene, D gene, CDR3 protein, CDR3 DNA. D genes are given only for firm matches. Clone size appears in some rows only: once, few, many, or a class for an expanded clone.

. TRBJ1-5 TRBV19 . CASTFDSGYQPQHF TGTGCCAGTACCTTCGATTCGGGGTATCAGCCCCAGCATTTT
few TRBJ2-1 TRBV6-5 TRBD2 CASRNSGRVNEQFF TGTGCCAGCAGGAATAGCGGGAGAGTCAATGAGCAGTTCTTC
. TRBJ2-7 TRBV7-8 TRBD1 CASRGQGFYEQYF TGTGCCAGCAGAGGACAGGGGTTCTACGAGCAGTACTTC
. TRBJ2-3 TRBV5-4 . CASSLAVGVGTDTQYF TGTGCCAGCAGCTTGGCGGTGGGAGTCGGCACAGATACGCAGTATTTT
. TRBJ2-3 TRBV7-2 . CASRGSRGIGTDTQYF TGTGCCAGCAGGGGGTCGCGGGGAATCGGAACAGATACGCAGTATTTT
. TRBJ1-5 TRBV12-5 . CASGLVPGERNQPQHF TGTGCTAGTGGTTTGGTCCCAGGGGAGCGCAATCAGCCCCAGCATTTT
. TRBJ2-7 TRBV27 TRBD1 CASSLPDRVGEQYF TGTGCCAGCAGTTTGCCGGACAGGGTTGGCGAGCAGTACTTC
. TRBJ2-2 TRBV7-9 TRBD1 CASSTSTGWRELFF TGTGCCAGCAGCACGTCGACAGGGTGGAGGGAGCTGTTTTTT
. TRBJ2-1 TRBV28 TRBD1 CASSLFGQGSYNEQFF TGTGCCAGCAGTTTATTTGGACAGGGTAGTTACAATGAGCAGTTCTTC
. TRBJ2-3 TRBV18 TRBD2 CASSRLAVNTDTQYF TGTGCCAGCTCACGGCTAGCGGTAAATACAGATACGCAGTATTTT
. TRBJ1-4 TRBV6-6 . CASIATPYNEKLFF TGTGCCAGCATCGCGACACCTTATAATGAAAAACTGTTTTTT
. TRBJ2-7 TRBV5-4 TRBD2 CASSPGLAGAPLSYEQYF TGTGCCAGCAGCCCTGGACTAGCGGGAGCCCCACTCTCCTACGAGCAGTACTTC
once TRBJ2-7 TRBV6-1 TRBD1 CASKTGTEVSEQYF TGTGCCAGCAAAACCGGGACAGAGGTCTCCGAGCAGTACTTC
. TRBJ2-7 TRBV16 TRBD1 CASSQSAARGRHEQYF TGTGCCAGCAGCCAATCGGCGGCCAGGGGGCGGCACGAGCAGTACTTC
. TRBJ1-4 TRBV4-3 . CASSPLGRPRGSEKLFF TGCGCCAGCAGTCCCCTTGGACGCCCACGGGGATCTGAAAAACTGTTTTTT
. TRBJ1-1 TRBV5-1 . CASSLGTGSLYTEAFF TGCGCCAGCAGCTTGGGAACCGGGAGCTTATACACTGAAGCTTTCTTT
few TRBJ2-7 TRBV5-1 TRBD1 CASRRTGDEQYF TGCGCCAGCAGAAGGACAGGGGACGAGCAGTACTTC
. TRBJ1-2 TRBV4-3 . CASSQGGAGLYGYTF TGCGCCAGCAGCCAAGGCGGTGCGGGCCTCTATGGCTACACCTTC
. TRBJ2-7 TRBV9 TRBD2 CASSPQAGGPSHEQYF TGTGCCAGCAGCCCACAAGCGGGAGGGCCTTCCCACGAGCAGTACTTC
. TRBJ1-2 TRBV4-1 . CASSQDRYSTFYTF TGCGCCAGCAGCCAAGATCGTTACAGTACCTTCTACACCTTC
. TRBJ2-3 TRBV7-2 TRBD2 CASSLMSGAATDTQYF TGTGCCAGCAGCTTAATGAGCGGGGCGGCCACAGATACGCAGTATTTT
. TRBJ2-3 TRBV15 . CATSSNRGGGTDTQYF TGTGCCACCAGCAGTAACAGGGGCGGGGGCACAGATACGCAGTATTTT
. TRBJ2-5 TRBV19 . CASRRGGSEETQYF TGTGCCAGTAGACGAGGGGGTTCTGAGGAGACCCAGTACTTC
. TRBJ2-1 TRBV5-1 . CASSTQRGGARYNEQFF TGCGCCAGCAGCACGCAAAGAGGGGGAGCAAGGTACAATGAGCAGTTCTTC
medium-sized TRBJ2-1 TRBV9 TRBD2 CASSVGHGRMDNEQFF TGTGCCAGCAGCGTAGGTCACGGGAGGATGGACAATGAGCAGTTCTTC
once TRBJ2-1 TRBV20-1 . CSASPGDEQFF TGCAGTGCTTCCCCGGGAGATGAGCAGTTCTTC
. TRBJ1-5 TRBV10-2 TRBD1 CASRDTGTGGRLYSNQPQHF TGCGCCAGCAGAGACACCGGGACAGGGGGCCGATTATATAGCAATCAGCCCCAGCATTTT
. TRBJ1-5 TRBV2 TRBD1 CASSGKGDRAMVRDQPQHF TGTGCCAGCAGTGGGAAGGGGGACAGGGCCATGGTCCGGGATCAGCCCCAGCATTTT
. TRBJ2-7 TRBV28 . CASSTTGNLYYEQYF TGTGCCAGCAGCACTACCGGGAACCTATACTACGAGCAGTACTTC
. TRBJ2-7 TRBV19 . CASNSVSSYEQYF TGTGCCAGTAATAGCGTGAGCTCCTACGAGCAGTACTTC
. TRBJ1-2 TRBV6-6 TRBD1 CASSHSGQGLNYGYTF TGTGCCAGCAGCCACTCAGGACAGGGACTTAACTATGGCTACACCTTC
. TRBJ2-3 TRBV6-1 . CASSESGSTDTQYF TGTGCCAGCAGTGAGAGCGGGAGCACAGATACGCAGTATTTT
. TRBJ2-3 TRBV27 . CASSLVAGLITDTQYF TGTGCCAGCAGTTTGGTGGCGGGCCTCATCACAGATACGCAGTATTTT
. TRBJ1-2 TRBV27 . CASRPRAGSNYGYTF TGTGCCAGCAGACCCAGGGCTGGGTCTAACTATGGCTACACCTTC
. TRBJ1-1 TRBV9 . CASSNPAAEAFF TGTGCCAGCAGCAACCCCGCAGCTGAAGCTTTCTTT
. TRBJ1-4 TRBV2 . CASIRGLRDEKLFF TGTGCCAGCATTCGAGGACTGCGGGACGAAAAACTGTTTTTT
. TRBJ1-2 TRBV5-5 TRBD1 CASSEGAGGPSAGYTF TGTGCCAGCAGTGAGGGGGCAGGGGGGCCTTCGGCGGGCTACACCTTC
. TRBJ2-7 TRBV28 . CASSLTLSSYEQYF TGTGCCAGCAGTTTGACTTTAAGCTCCTACGAGCAGTACTTC
. TRBJ2-1 TRBV6-1 . CASSERRGSRNEQFF TGTGCCAGCAGTGAAAGGCGCGGCTCTCGGAATGAGCAGTTCTTC
. TRBJ1-1 TRBV5-6 . CASSLLGANTEAFF TGTGCCAGCAGCTTACTGGGGGCGAACACTGAAGCTTTCTTT
. TRBJ2-3 TRBV10-3 TRBD2 CASSEERGSTDTQYF TGTGCCAGCAGTGAGGAGCGGGGGAGCACAGATACGCAGTATTTT
. TRBJ2-6 TRBV4-1 . CASSPSTGSGANVLTF TGCGCCAGCAGCCCTTCTACGGGCTCTGGGGCCAACGTCCTGACTTTC
. TRBJ2-1 TRBV5-1 TRBD1 CASSPTGGVNNEQFF TGCGCCAGCAGCCCAACAGGGGGCGTCAACAATGAGCAGTTCTTC
. TRBJ2-3 TRBV4-1 . CASSQGPITDTQYF TGCGCCAGCAGCCAGGGCCCGATCACAGATACGCAGTATTTT
. TRBJ1-2 TRBV4-1 TRBD1 CASSARDRGVYGYTF TGCGCCAGCAGCGCCCGGGACAGGGGGGTCTATGGCTACACCTTC
. TRBJ1-2 TRBV7-2 . CASSSVGGYGYTF TGTGCCAGCAGCTCCGTAGGAGGCTATGGCTACACCTTC
. TRBJ2-7 TRBV5-1 . CASGWSLSSYEQYF TGCGCCAGCGGCTGGTCACTAAGCTCCTACGAGCAGTACTTC
once TRBJ1-3 TRBV7-8 . CASSSRGAPSGNTIYF TGTGCCAGCAGCTCCCGGGGGGCTCCCTCTGGAAACACCATATATTTT
. TRBJ2-5 TRBV2 TRBD1 CASSMKGAERFQETQYF TGTGCCAGCAGCATGAAGGGGGCAGAGCGATTCCAAGAGACCCAGTACTTC
. TRBJ2-7 TRBV18 . CASSPNRGSYEQYF TGTGCCAGCTCACCAAATCGGGGCTCCTACGAGCAGTACTTC
. TRBJ2-3 TRBV19 TRBD1 CASNRGTDTQYF TGTGCCAGTAACAGGGGGACAGATACGCAGTATTTT
. TRBJ2-3 TRBV7-8 TRBD2 CASSLVERLAGGYTQYF TGTGCCAGCAGCTTAGTGGAGCGACTAGCGGGGGGGTATACGCAGTATTTT
few TRBJ1-6 TRBV2 . CASRGPLDGPLHF TGTGCCAGCAGGGGCCCCCTTGATGGACCCCTCCACTTT
. TRBJ1-2 TRBV14 TRBD1 CASSQAPAGGSTF TGTGCCAGCAGCCAAGCCCCAGCAGGGGGATCGACGTTC
. TRBJ1-1 TRBV7-3 . CASSLTHRGNLNTEAFF TGTGCCAGCAGCTTAACGCATCGGGGGAATTTGAACACTGAAGCTTTCTTT
. TRBJ2-1 TRBV4-2 . CASSQYTSERPYNEQFF TGTGCCAGCAGCCAATATACTAGTGAGAGGCCCTACAATGAGCAGTTCTTC
. TRBJ2-7 TRBV19 TRBD1 CASSIFLGQTYEQYF TGTGCCAGTAGTATCTTCTTGGGACAGACCTACGAGCAGTACTTC